This T cell receptor (beta chain) was retrieved from a study of shared clonotypes between healthy human individuals. The study, taken as a whole, reports: What naive subsets generally showed was a larger estimated richness than memory subsets showed.

Naive CD8 populations comprised CD45RO-negative cells positively selected for CCR7, excluding terminally differentiated effector memory CD45RA+ cells. The ends were cut back, 5 bases at V and 5 bases at J, with 6 bases in the middle. The CDR3 extends over 11 amino acids. Germline V gene lookup returns CDR1 PRHDT and CDR2 FYEKMQ (reference sequence). Method: immunoSEQ multiplex PCR; TCRdb's copy keeps in-frame clones and lacks some. The sample lists just over 2,000,000 clones; about 95% were seen once. Of note for this clone: Its cognate antigen is unknown.

Material for sequencing was naive CD8+ T cells sorted from blood. This TCR came from a man between 18 and 35 years old in good health. This sequence joins TRBV13 and TRBJ2-5; D is unclear. The CDR3: CASSLLETQYF. The CDR3 nucleotides are TGTGCCAGCAGCCTCTTGGAGACCCAGTACTTC.